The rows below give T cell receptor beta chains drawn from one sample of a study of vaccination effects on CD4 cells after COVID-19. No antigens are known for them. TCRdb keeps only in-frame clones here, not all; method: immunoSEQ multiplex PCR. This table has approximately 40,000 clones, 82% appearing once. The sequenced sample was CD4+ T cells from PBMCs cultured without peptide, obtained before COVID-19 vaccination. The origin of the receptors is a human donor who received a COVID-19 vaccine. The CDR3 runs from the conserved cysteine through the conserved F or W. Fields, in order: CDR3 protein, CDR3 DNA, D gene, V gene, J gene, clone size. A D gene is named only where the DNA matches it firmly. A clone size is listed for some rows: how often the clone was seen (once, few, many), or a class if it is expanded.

cdr3_aa: CASSLGAGTLQETQYF
cdr3_nt: TGCGCCAGCAGCTTGGGCGCCGGGACACTTCAAGAGACCCAGTACTTC
d_call: NA
v_call: TRBV5-1
j_call: TRBJ2-5
clone_size: NA

cdr3_aa: CASSGPGLAADTQYF
cdr3_nt: TGTGCCAGCAGCGGCCCGGGACTAGCGGCGGATACGCAGTATTTT
d_call: TRBD2
v_call: TRBV7-2
j_call: TRBJ2-3
clone_size: NA

cdr3_aa: CAISESGGGTDTQYF
cdr3_nt: TGTGCCATCAGTGAGTCTGGGGGGGGAACAGATACGCAGTATTTT
d_call: TRBD2
v_call: TRBV10-3
j_call: TRBJ2-3
clone_size: NA

cdr3_aa: CASSYSMANYGYTF
cdr3_nt: TGTGCCAGCAGTTATTCAATGGCTAACTATGGCTACACCTTC
d_call: NA
v_call: TRBV28
j_call: TRBJ1-2
clone_size: NA

cdr3_aa: CASSIAATGGAAGANVLTF
cdr3_nt: TGTGCCAGTAGTATAGCCGCGACAGGGGGCGCAGCTGGGGCCAACGTCCTGACTTTC
d_call: TRBD1
v_call: TRBV19
j_call: TRBJ2-6
clone_size: once

cdr3_aa: CASSLTSGGASDTQYF
cdr3_nt: TGCGCCAGCAGCTTGACTAGCGGGGGGGCATCAGATACGCAGTATTTT
d_call: TRBD2
v_call: TRBV5-1
j_call: TRBJ2-3
clone_size: NA

cdr3_aa: CASSSFSSTDTQYF
cdr3_nt: TGTGCCAGCAGCTCCTTCTCGAGCACAGATACGCAGTATTTT
d_call: NA
v_call: TRBV7-2
j_call: TRBJ2-3
clone_size: NA

cdr3_aa: CASSFGTGGLYGYTF
cdr3_nt: TGTGCCAGCAGCTTCGGGACAGGGGGCCTCTATGGCTACACCTTC
d_call: TRBD1
v_call: TRBV5-6
j_call: TRBJ1-2
clone_size: NA

cdr3_aa: CASSQEKVGEAQYF
cdr3_nt: TGTGCCAGCAGCCAAGAGAAGGTAGGGGAAGCCCAGTACTTC
d_call: NA
v_call: TRBV4-2
j_call: TRBJ2-5
clone_size: NA

cdr3_aa: CASSIDQGGTEAFF
cdr3_nt: TGTGCCAGTAGTATAGACCAGGGCGGCACTGAAGCTTTCTTT
d_call: NA
v_call: TRBV19
j_call: TRBJ1-1
clone_size: NA